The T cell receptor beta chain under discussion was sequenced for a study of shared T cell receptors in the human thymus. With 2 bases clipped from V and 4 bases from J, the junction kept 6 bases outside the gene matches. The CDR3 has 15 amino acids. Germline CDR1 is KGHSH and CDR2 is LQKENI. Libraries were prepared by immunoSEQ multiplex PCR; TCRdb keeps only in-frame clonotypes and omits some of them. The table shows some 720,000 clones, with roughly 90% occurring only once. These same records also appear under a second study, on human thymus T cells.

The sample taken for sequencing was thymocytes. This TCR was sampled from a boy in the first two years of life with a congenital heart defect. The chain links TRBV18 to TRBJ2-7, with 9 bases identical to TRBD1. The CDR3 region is CASSPTGTGIYEQYF. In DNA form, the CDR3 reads TGTGCCAGCTCACCAACTGGGACAGGGATATACGAGCAGTACTTC.